The 20 T cell receptor beta chains below all came from one sample that was sequenced in a study of human T cells and chemical hapten exposure. Time point: pre-sensitization, week 0. Treatment specified: therapeutic diphenylcyclopropenone sensitization with weekly scalp DPC. TCRdb recomputed calls from the RACE reads with MiXCR, one row per CDR3 protein. Of 280,000 or so distinct CDR3 sequences listed, around 7% are singletons. The starting material was whole blood, obtained in connection with sensitization to the hapten diphenylcyclopropenone (DPC). The receptors were sampled from a man aged 18 to 30 with alopecia areata. Some clones in this sample may be carry-over from other donors' samples.

This clonotype was detected a few times. V and J are TRBV6-5 and TRBJ2-1; 9 positions match TRBD1. Germline V CDR1 and CDR2: MNHEY, SVGAGI. The trim removed 2 bases at V and 6 bases at J, leaving 5 bases unmatched. This CDR3 has 15 amino acids. The CDR3 DNA reads as TGTGCCAGCAGTTACGGGACAGGGAAGGCCAATGAGCAGTTCTTC. Protein product: CASSYGTGKANEQFF.

The V and J genes are TRBV3-1 and TRBJ1-5; D is undetermined. CDR3 length: 14 residues. Looked up from germline, CDR1 is LGHDT and CDR2 is YNNKEL (reference sequence). Trimming took off 4 bases at V and 3 bases at J, with 10 bases between the two ends. The CDR3: CASSPLGFNQPQHF. The CDR3 DNA reads as TGTGCCAGCAGCCCCCTGGGCTTCAATCAGCCCCAGCATTTT.

This clonotype was counted at least ten times. The chain is built from TRBV5-1 and TRBJ1-1; D gene ambiguous. Germline V gene data show CDR1 as SGHRS and CDR2 as YFSETQ. The CDR3 covers 16 residues. Trimming took 4 bases from V and 0 from J, leaving 16 bases between them. The CDR3, as DNA: TGCGCCAGCAGCAAGAGGGCAGACGTGATGAACACTGAAGCTTTCTTT. Its protein product is CASSKRADVMNTEAFF.

Only a few counts were recorded for this clonotype. The chain recombines TRBV7-2 with TRBJ2-3, with 9 bases matching TRBD1. V was pared by 5 bases and J by 4 bases, with 4 bases of the junction left unmatched. CDR1 and CDR2 from the germline V gene are SGHTA and FQGNSA. The CDR3 runs to 14 residues. CDR3 bases: TGTGCCAGCAGCGTGGACAGGGGAGCAGATACGCAGTATTTT. Translating it yields CASSVDRGADTQYF.

This clonotype has ten or more counts. The chain uses TRBV12-5 and TRBJ2-1, with unresolved D. The CDR3 length is 16 residues. Looked up from germline, CDR1 is LGHNT and CDR2 is FRNRAP. V lost 0 bases to trimming and J lost 8 bases, with 17 bases between them. The CDR3 reads CASGLVLGQVADEQFF. Here the CDR3 DNA reads TGTGCTAGTGGTTTGGTACTGGGTCAGGTAGCCGATGAGCAGTTCTTC.

In its sample, this clonotype was seen a few times. V is TRBV24-1 and J is TRBJ2-6, with a tentative D call TRBD2 (6 bases). The CDR3 has 16 amino acids. CDR1 and CDR2 (germline): KGHDR, SFDVKD. Trimming stripped 9 bases from V and 1 base from J, with 15 bases between. The CDR3 region is CATAGGGGSGANVLTF. CDR3 in DNA: TGTGCCACCGCCGGAGGCGGAGGGTCTGGGGCCAACGTCCTGACTTTC.

At least ten counts were recorded for this clonotype. This sequence joins TRBV24-1 and TRBJ2-1, with D unresolved. The CDR3 totals 15 residues. The germline gives CDR1 KGHDR, CDR2 SFDVKD. V was cut by 1 base and J by 4 bases, with 10 bases left in between. The CDR3 coding sequence is TGTGCCACCAGTGATTTTTCTGGACCTTACAATGAGCAGTTCTTC. Amino acids: CATSDFSGPYNEQFF.

This clonotype was seen repeatedly, ten times or more. The genes are TRBV29-1 and TRBJ1-2; 8 bases fit TRBD1. Looked up from germline, CDR1 is SQVTM and CDR2 is ANQGSEA. V gave up 3 bases and J gave up 8 bases; unmatched junction bases: 11. This CDR3 is 14 amino acids long. This CDR3 reads CSVDGRDRTSGYTF. The CDR3 coding sequence is TGCAGCGTTGACGGTCGGGACAGGACAAGCGGCTACACCTTC.

The sample holds a few counts of this clonotype. V usage is TRBV4-3 and J usage is TRBJ1-6; D remains ambiguous. CDR3 length: 16 amino acids. Germline V CDR1 and CDR2: LGHNA, YSLEER. Trimming left V 2 bases short and J 3 bases short, with 11 bases between. The chain's CDR3 is CASSQLLGGYNSPLHF. Written as DNA, the CDR3 is TGCGCCAGCAGCCAACTTTTGGGTGGCTATAATTCACCCCTCCACTTT.

In this sample, this clonotype turned up a few times. J is TRBJ1-5 and V is TRBV20-1, with 11 bases lining up with TRBD1. The V and J ends lost 4 bases and 7 bases, in that order; junction bases with no gene match: 9. This CDR3 is 15 amino acids long. The germline CDR1 and CDR2 sequences are DFQATT and SNEGSKA (reference sequence). The CDR3 DNA is TGCAGTGCTACCACCGGGACAGGGGGACGGCAGCCCCAGCATTTT. Translation gives CSATTGTGGRQPQHF.

In this sample, this clonotype turned up a few times. The chain joins TRBV5-1 to TRBJ1-1, with TRBD1 as a possible D gene (5 bases). Trimming cost V 4 bases and J 1 base, with 14 bases left between them. The germline gives CDR1 SGHRS, CDR2 YFSETQ. The CDR3 sequence is 15 residues long. The CDR3 protein is CASSLLVGQNTEAFF. Here the CDR3 DNA reads TGCGCCAGCAGCCTGTTGGTAGGACAGAACACTGAAGCTTTCTTT.

The chain links TRBV4-3 to TRBJ1-5; 9 nucleotides align to TRBD1. The V segment lost 1 base and the J segment 0 bases; nucleotides outside the gene matches: 10. The CDR3 has 19 residues. Germline V gives CDR1 LGHNA, CDR2 YSLEER. The CDR3 is CASSQVWDRETVSNQPQHF. In nucleotides, the CDR3 is TGCGCCAGCAGCCAAGTTTGGGACAGGGAGACCGTTAGCAATCAGCCCCAGCATTTT.

This clonotype was detected only a few times. J is TRBJ1-1 and V is TRBV20-1; weak D call: TRBD1 (5 bases). CDR1 DFQATT and CDR2 SNEGSKA come from the germline V gene (reference sequence). The CDR3 length is 13 residues. V was shortened by 6 bases and J by 0 bases, with 11 bases between the two germline ends. CDR3 DNA: TGCAGTGCGAAACCAGGGCTGAACACTGAAGCTTTCTTT. Amino acids: CSAKPGLNTEAFF.

This clonotype was seen a few times. This chain uses TRBV3-1 with TRBJ1-5; D unresolved. V lost 3 bases, J lost 7 bases, and 10 bases lay in between. CDR1 is LGHDT and CDR2 is YNNKEL in the germline V gene (reference sequence). This CDR3 comprises 13 residues. CDR3 amino acids: CASSQAGRQPQHF. For the CDR3, the DNA is TGTGCCAGCAGCCAGGCGGGCCGACAGCCCCAGCATTTT.

This clonotype appeared a few times. The rearrangement links TRBV27 to TRBJ2-7; a weak D match, TRBD2 (5 bases). The germline gives CDR1 MNHEY, CDR2 SMNVEV (reference sequence). CDR3 length equals 14 residues. V gave up 6 bases and J gave up 0 bases, with 12 bases separating them. CDR3 amino acids: CASSSSGSSYEQYF. CDR3 DNA: TGTGCCAGCAGCTCCTCGGGAAGCTCCTACGAGCAGTACTTC.

V is TRBV4-1 and J is TRBJ2-5, with a weak D call TRBD1 (5 bases). The V end lost 2 bases, the J end lost 4 bases, and 11 bases lay between the germline ends. Germline assignment: CDR1 MGHRA and CDR2 YSYEKL. The CDR3 loop spans 14 amino acids. CDR3 region: CASSQRVGAETQYF. The CDR3 nucleotides read TGCGCCAGCAGCCAACGTGTAGGGGCAGAGACCCAGTACTTC.

This chain links TRBV9 with TRBJ2-5, with D perhaps TRBD2 (7 bases). The ends were cut back, 4 bases at V and 5 bases at J, with 21 bases in the middle. CDR3 length equals 16 residues. The germline gives CDR1 SGDLS, CDR2 YYNGEE. The DNA of the CDR3 is TGTGCCAGCAGCTCCGGGGGGCTTTCCTCTGTGGAGACCCAGTACTTC. Protein sequence: CASSSGGLSSVETQYF.

This clonotype was detected ten times or more. The J gene is TRBJ2-1, the V gene TRBV9; the match to TRBD2 covers 9 bases. The CDR3 contains 16 residues. Per germline, CDR1 SGDLS and CDR2 YYNGEE. Trimming cost V 3 bases and J 3 bases; bases outside gene matches: 7. CDR3 DNA: TGTGCCAGCAGCGCCCAAGCGGGGGGAATCTACAATGAGCAGTTCTTC. Amino acids: CASSAQAGGIYNEQFF.

This chain links TRBV12-3 or TRBV12-4 with TRBJ2-3; D perhaps matches TRBD1 (5 bases). Between the trimmed V and J ends, which lost 6 bases and 5 bases, there was a span of 9 bases. The CDR3 is made up of 12 amino acids. The CDR3 region has the DNA TGTGCCAGCAGGCAGGGTGGAGATACGCAGTATTTT. It encodes CASRQGGDTQYF.

This clonotype showed up just a few times. The chain joins TRBV12-3 or TRBV12-4 to TRBJ1-5; 8 nucleotides agree with TRBD1. Germline trimming cut 4 bases from V and 5 bases from J; bases unmatched to any gene: 13. CDR3 length: 17 amino acids. The CDR3 reads CASSYLGTGGFHQPQHF. CDR3 DNA: TGTGCCAGCAGTTATTTGGGGACAGGAGGGTTCCATCAGCCCCAGCATTTT.